The TCR beta chain described here comes from a study of radiotherapy plus CTLA-4 blockade in lung cancer (dated by TCRdb to the late 2010s). Looking at the study overall: Objective responses were observed in 18% of enrolled patients, and disease control was achieved in around 30%. Overall study results and their limits: The strongest predictors of response, as reported, were early dynamic changes in blood T cell clones along with a rise in serum interferon-beta after radiation. After treatment with radiotherapy and ipilimumab, TCR clones that originated in tumors expanded in peripheral blood.

The study tested focal radiation therapy combined with CTLA-4 blockade (ipilimumab) in patients with chemo-refractory metastatic non-small-cell lung cancer. The CDR3 goes from the cysteine to the phenylalanine over 11 residues. The read is trimmed to its CDR3 DNA, 33 bases read in frame from base 1. V and J are truncated by 4 bases and 6 bases respectively, leaving an intervening sequence of 4 bases. CDR1 MDHEN and CDR2 SYDVKM were looked up in the germline V gene. As concerns this clone: It has no known antigen specificity. Within one base of it there is no much larger clone, and no base qualities were kept.

The library was prepared using the immunoSEQ multiplex PCR assay. Sourced from immuneACCESS, this table was stored by TCRdb with only in-frame sequences that have V and J called. A share of the clones is absent; for the studies checked, an unresolved V gene accounts for under half, and the remainder has no known explanation. The sample has roughly 110,000 clones on record, 70% to 90% of them singletons. Under 2.5% of the sample rests with the top ten. The sample in question was peripheral blood, obtained from a patient treated with radiotherapy plus ipilimumab. The source of this sequence is a human donor with non-small cell lung cancer that progressed on radiotherapy plus ipilimumab. Some clones in this sample may be carry-over from other donors' samples. This chain is built from TRBV28 and TRBJ1-5, with the D gene too uncertain to name. The nucleotide sequence is TGTGCCAGCAGTTACCGTCAGCCCCAGCATTTT. Translated, this gives CASSYRQPQHF.